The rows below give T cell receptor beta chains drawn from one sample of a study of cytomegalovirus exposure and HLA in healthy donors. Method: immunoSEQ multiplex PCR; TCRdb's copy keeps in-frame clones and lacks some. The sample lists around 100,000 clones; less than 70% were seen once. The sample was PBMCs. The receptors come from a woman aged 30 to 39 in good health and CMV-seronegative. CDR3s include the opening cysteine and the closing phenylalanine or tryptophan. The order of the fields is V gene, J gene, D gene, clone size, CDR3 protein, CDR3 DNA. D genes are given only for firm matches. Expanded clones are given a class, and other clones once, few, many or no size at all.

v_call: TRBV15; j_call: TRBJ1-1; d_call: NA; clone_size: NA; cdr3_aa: CATSRDWDQGWDETTEAFF; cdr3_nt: TGTGCCACCAGCAGAGATTGGGATCAGGGGTGGGATGAAACCACTGAAGCTTTCTTT
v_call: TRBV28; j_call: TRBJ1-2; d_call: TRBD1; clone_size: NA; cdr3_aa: CASSFIGTAEDGYGYTF; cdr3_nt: TGTGCCAGCAGTTTTATAGGGACAGCCGAGGATGGCTATGGCTACACCTTC
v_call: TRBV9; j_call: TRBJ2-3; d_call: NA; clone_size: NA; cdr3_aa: CASSEAAHTDTQYF; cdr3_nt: TGTGCCAGCAGCGAGGCAGCGCACACAGATACGCAGTATTTT
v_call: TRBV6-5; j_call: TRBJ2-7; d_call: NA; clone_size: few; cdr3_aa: CASSYSREIREQYF; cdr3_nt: TGTGCCAGCAGTTACAGTCGGGAGATACGCGAGCAGTACTTC
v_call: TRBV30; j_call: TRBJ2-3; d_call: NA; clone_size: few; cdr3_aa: CAWSVSSGTDTQYF; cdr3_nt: TGTGCCTGGAGTGTTTCTAGCGGCACAGATACGCAGTATTTT
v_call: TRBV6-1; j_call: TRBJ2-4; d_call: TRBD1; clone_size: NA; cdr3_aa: CASSETAGGKNIQYF; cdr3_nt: TGTGCCAGCAGTGAAACGGCAGGGGGTAAAAACATTCAGTACTTC
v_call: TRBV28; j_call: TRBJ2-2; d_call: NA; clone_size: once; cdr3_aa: CASIEGNTGELFF; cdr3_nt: TGTGCCAGCATTGAGGGTAACACCGGGGAGCTGTTTTTT
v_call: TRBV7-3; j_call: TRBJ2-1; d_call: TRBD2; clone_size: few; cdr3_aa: CASSLGSGEPYNEQFF; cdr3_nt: TGTGCCAGCAGCTTAGGTAGCGGGGAACCCTACAATGAGCAGTTCTTC
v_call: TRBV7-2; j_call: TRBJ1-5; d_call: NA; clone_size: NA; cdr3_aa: CASSLGLNQPQHF; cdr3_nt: TGTGCCAGCAGCTTGGGACTAAATCAGCCCCAGCATTTT
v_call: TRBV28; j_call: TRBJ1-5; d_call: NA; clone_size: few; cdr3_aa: CASSPLANQPQHF; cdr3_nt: TGTGCCAGCAGTCCCCTAGCTAATCAGCCCCAGCATTTT